One and the same sample provided the 7 T cell receptor beta chains below, sequenced in a study of T cell repertoires in cytomegalovirus infection. Each CDR3 protein gets one entry after TCRdb re-called the reads with MiXCR. The sample gives roughly 990,000 distinct CDR3 sequences, roughly 30% of which show up once; roughly 13% is in the top ten. Which antigens these TCRs recognize remains unknown. Here the sequenced sample was cultured CD8+ T cells from PBMCs, taken from culture after CMV antigen stimulation. The receptors originated from a human donor in good health (CMV status not recorded). Some clones in this sample may be carry-over from other donors' samples.

This clonotype showed up many times. The rearrangement links TRBV7-9 to TRBJ2-1, with a possible D match to TRBD1 (6 bases). The V end was cut by 5 bases, the J end by 6 bases, with 8 bases between. This CDR3 contains 12 residues. Germline CDR1 SEHNR, CDR2 FQNEAQ (reference sequence). The CDR3 spells CASSQGLNEQFF. The CDR3 nucleotides are TGTGCCAGCAGCCAGGGGCTCAATGAGCAGTTCTTC.

This clonotype has a handful of counts. V usage is TRBV12-3 or TRBV12-4 and J usage is TRBJ2-6; D gene unclear. The germline V and J ends were trimmed by 4 bases and 3 bases, with 10 bases remaining between them. This CDR3 is 15 amino acids long. CDR3 bases: TGTGCCAGCAGTTATTGGCAGGTTGGGGCCAACGTCCTGACTTTC. Translation: CASSYWQVGANVLTF.

Remarks on this clonotype: The junction differs from germline at one of its ends, possibly a read error. The chain is built from TRBV7-6 and TRBJ2-2; D gene ambiguous. The germline V gene encodes CDR1 SGHVS and CDR2 FNYEAQ. CDR3 length: 15 residues. As DNA, the CDR3 is TGTGCCAACAGCTTAAACCCGAGCTCCGGCGGGGAGCTGTTTTTT. As protein: CANSLNPSSGGELFF.

This clonotype has only a few counts. V gene TRBV6-5 combines with J gene TRBJ2-1; no clear D gene. CDR3 length equals 12 residues. CDR1 and CDR2 (germline): MNHEY, SVGAGI. V lost 6 bases to trimming and J lost 2 bases, with 5 bases between them. CDR3 amino acids: CASRRTYNEQFF. In DNA form, the CDR3 reads TGTGCCAGCAGGCGGACCTACAATGAGCAGTTCTTC.

The genes are TRBV10-3 and TRBJ1-1; D unclear. Germline V gene lookup returns CDR1 ENHRY and CDR2 SYGVKD. This CDR3 region has 12 residues. V lost 3 bases and J 5 bases, leaving 7 bases between the germline ends. The CDR3 loop reads CAISEGLTEAFF. CDR3 bases: TGTGCCATCAGTGAAGGTCTTACTGAAGCTTTCTTT.

The J gene is TRBJ2-7, the V gene TRBV5-6; a weak D match, TRBD1 (7 bases). V was trimmed by 5 bases and J by 5 bases, leaving 20 bases between them. Germline V lookup: CDR1 SGHDT, CDR2 YYEEEE. The CDR3 has 15 amino acids. CDR3 coding DNA: TGTGCCAGCAGTCCGAGACAGGGCGGGGCCCACGAGCAGTACTTC. Its protein product is CASSPRQGGAHEQYF.

This clonotype was seen a few times. The CDR3 reads CASSSPPAGGPNEQFF. DNA of the CDR3: TGTGCCAGCAGCTCCCCTCCGGCGGGGGGGCCGAATGAGCAGTTCTTC. This sequence joins TRBV7-9 and TRBJ2-1; 9 bases line up with TRBD2. Germline CDR1 SEHNR, CDR2 FQNEAQ (reference sequence). The trim removed 4 bases at V and 7 bases at J, leaving 11 bases unmatched. The CDR3 runs to 16 residues.